The T cell receptor beta chain under discussion was sequenced for a study of CD8 T cells in ankylosing spondylitis. The CDR3 contains 15 residues. The J segment lost 6 bases and the V segment lost 7 bases, leaving 15 bases of the junction unmatched. Study observations and caveats: There was a TCR beta motif, made of several highly homologous variants, that appeared characteristic of ankylosing spondylitis blood.

Points on this clonotype: Its matching antigen is unknown.

TCRdb redid the calling of the 5' RACE reads with MiXCR, one entry per CDR3 protein. There are about 360,000 distinct CDR3 sequences in the sample; roughly 20% occur only once, and about an eighth lies in the top ten. The TCR originated in a male donor with ankylosing spondylitis or in good health (not recorded which). The specimen was blood, either unsorted or a sorted T cell fraction (not recorded which). This chain joins TRBV12-3 or TRBV12-4 and TRBJ2-7; the match to TRBD1 covers 7 bases. CDR3 nucleotide sequence: TGTGCCAGCAACTTTGGCGGCAGGGGGTGGGCCGAGCAGTACTTC. Protein sequence: CASNFGGRGWAEQYF.